The 8 T cell receptor beta chains below come from one sample, sequenced in a study of cytomegalovirus exposure and HLA in healthy donors. PCR primers comprised 60 Vbeta and 13 Jbeta primers. Clones were read by immunoSEQ multiplex PCR, and TCRdb kept only the in-frame ones, dropping some. The sample lists some 140,000 clones; roughly 80% were seen once. The sequenced sample was PBMCs. The receptors here all came from a woman between 50 and 59 years old in good health and CMV-seropositive.

J is TRBJ2-2 and V is TRBV30; D is unclear. The V end lost 4 bases, the J end lost 2 bases, and 8 bases lay between the germline ends. Germline V gene data show CDR1 as GTSNPN and CDR2 as SVGIG (reference sequence). The CDR3 spans 13 residues. The CDR3 reads CAWNPGNTGELFF. The DNA of the CDR3 is TGTGCCTGGAATCCAGGAAACACCGGGGAGCTGTTTTTT.

The chain recombines TRBV5-5 with TRBJ1-1; D remains ambiguous. Trimming stripped 4 bases from V and 0 bases from J, with 16 bases between. The CDR3 has 16 residues. Germline loops: CDR1 SGHKS, CDR2 YYEKEE (reference sequence). CDR3: CASSPGFGWVNTEAFF. The CDR3 region has the DNA TGTGCCAGCAGCCCGGGTTTTGGCTGGGTGAACACTGAAGCTTTCTTT. Full variable domain (missing parts from reference TRBV5-5 and TRBJ1-1): DAGVTQSPTHLIKTRGQQVTLRCSPISGHKSVSWYQQVLGQGPQFIFQYYEKEERGRGNFPDRFSARQFPNYSSELNVNALLLGDSALYLCASSPGFGWVNTEAFFGQGTRLTVV.

For the CDR3, the DNA is TGTGCCAGCAGCCGCAGACTAGCGGGGGGGGTCGATACGCAGTATTTT. Amino acids: CASSRRLAGGVDTQYF. The gene calls are TRBV7-2 and TRBJ2-3, with 14 nucleotides matching TRBD2. V lost 5 bases to trimming and J lost 6 bases; unmatched junction nucleotides: 7. Germline V gene data show CDR1 as SGHTA and CDR2 as FQGNSA. This CDR3 contains 16 residues.

V usage is TRBV5-6 and J usage is TRBJ2-2; 8 bases are shared with TRBD2. The germline V gene encodes CDR1 SGHDT and CDR2 YYEEEE. The ends lost 1 base at V and 0 bases at J; junction bases unmatched: 5. The CDR3 has 17 residues. This CDR3 reads CASSLNGGASNTGELFF. DNA of the CDR3: TGTGCCAGCAGCTTGAACGGGGGGGCGTCGAACACCGGGGAGCTGTTTTTT.

The table lists this clone with a few counts. The chain links TRBV21-1 to TRBJ1-6. TRBV21-1 represents a pseudogene. This CDR3 region has 14 residues. CDR3 sequence (DNA): TGTGCCAGCAGCAATCGTCGGGGGGTTTCACCCCTCCACTTT. Its protein product is CASSNRRGVSPLHF.

The chain joins TRBV4-2 to TRBJ2-7; 7 bases line up with TRBD2. Per germline, CDR1 LGHNA and CDR2 YNFKEQ. CDR3 length: 13 amino acids. Germline trimming cut 1 base from V and 12 bases from J; bases unmatched to any gene: 9. CDR3 region: CASSQVGSGVTYF. The CDR3 nucleotides are TGTGCCAGCAGCCAAGTCGGAAGCGGGGTGACGTACTTC.

The V gene is TRBV7-9, the J gene TRBJ1-2; TRBD1 matches 9 bases. V shed 4 bases and J 4 bases; nucleotides not matched to a gene: 4. This CDR3 contains 14 residues. Germline CDR1 is SEHNR and CDR2 is FQNEAQ (reference sequence). The DNA of the CDR3 is TGTGCCAGCAGCTCAATGACAGGGGGCTATGGCTACACCTTC. Its protein is CASSSMTGGYGYTF.

This chain joins TRBV29-1 and TRBJ2-1, with unresolved D. V lost 7 bases to trimming and J lost 2 bases, with 6 bases between them. CDR1 is SQVTM and CDR2 is ANQGSEA in the germline V gene. The CDR3 contains 11 residues. The DNA of the CDR3 is TGCAGCGCCCTCCCCTACAATGAGCAGTTCTTC. It translates to CSALPYNEQFF.